These T cell receptor beta chains were read from a single sample in a study of cytomegalovirus exposure and HLA in healthy donors. The method was immunoSEQ multiplex PCR; TCRdb's version includes in-frame clones alone and lacks a portion of them. Among some 150,000 clones listed, 94% were seen once. Sequencing was carried out using PBMCs. Every receptor here comes from a man younger than 30 in good health and CMV-seropositive. Each CDR3 is given with its conserved first and last residue. A D gene is named only where the DNA matches it firmly. Some rows mark clone size as missing; the rest say once, few, many or name a class of expanded clone.

V	D	size	J	DNA	CDR3
TRBV27	TRBD1	-	TRBJ1-2	TGTGCCAGCAGCCGGGACAGGGAATTCTATGGCTACACCTTC	CASSRDREFYGYTF
TRBV9	TRBD2	-	TRBJ2-3	TGTGCCAGCAGCGTAGGGGCCCGGGGCGGGAGGGCAACAGATACGCAGTATTTT	CASSVGARGGRATDTQYF
TRBV5-6	-	-	TRBJ2-1	TGTGCCAGCCAGCTAGGCCCAGGGGCTTCGGGTGAGCAGTTCTTC	CASQLGPGASGEQFF
TRBV20-1	-	-	TRBJ2-1	TGCAGTGCCCGCCCGGGGTCTGAGCAGTTCTTC	CSARPGSEQFF
TRBV6-6	-	-	TRBJ2-3	TGTGCCAGCAGTATCCAGGGGAGCAGAGATACGCAGTATTTT	CASSIQGSRDTQYF
TRBV4-1	TRBD1	-	TRBJ1-2	TGCGCCAGCAGCCCATGGGAACCAAGGACAGGGAGAGGCTACACCTTC	CASSPWEPRTGRGYTF
TRBV5-6	TRBD2	-	TRBJ2-1	TGTGCCAGCAGCTTCCTAGCGGGAGGGCGTGAGCAGTTCTTC	CASSFLAGGREQFF
TRBV7-2	TRBD1	-	TRBJ1-2	TGTGCCAGCAGCCCACCTAGTCCGGGACAGACCTATGGCTACACCTTC	CASSPPSPGQTYGYTF
TRBV15	TRBD2	-	TRBJ2-7	TGTGCCACCAGCAGAGATAGGAGGACTAGCGGGGCCCTCCGGTACTTC	CATSRDRRTSGALRYF
TRBV28	TRBD2	-	TRBJ2-1	TGTGCCAGTCGACTAGCGGGAGTTCTCAATGAGCAGTTCTTC	CASRLAGVLNEQFF
TRBV19	-	-	TRBJ1-6	TGTGCCAGTTCCCTACCGGGTAATTCACCCCTCCACTTT	CASSLPGNSPLHF
TRBV27	-	-	TRBJ2-7	TGTGCCAGCAGTTTAACAGGGCTTACCTACGAGCAGTACTTC	CASSLTGLTYEQYF
TRBV2	TRBD1	-	TRBJ1-5	TGTGCCAGCAGTGTTCTTTTGGGACAGGGAGAGACCCAGCATTTT	CASSVLLGQGETQHF
TRBV28	-	-	TRBJ1-1	TGTGCCAGCAGTCAACCTAGGTCGGTACCCGAAGCTTTCTTT	CASSQPRSVPEAFF
TRBV7-6	-	-	TRBJ2-3	TGTGCCAGCAGCTTACAGGCTACCGCAGATACGCAGTATTTT	CASSLQATADTQYF
TRBV29-1	TRBD1	-	TRBJ1-2	TGCAGCGCCGGACAGGGGAATGGCTACACCTTC	CSAGQGNGYTF
TRBV4-2	TRBD2	-	TRBJ2-5	TGTGCCAGCAGCCTTTTAGCGGGGGACCAAGAGACCCAGTACTTC	CASSLLAGDQETQYF
TRBV18	-	-	TRBJ2-4	TGTGCCAGCTCACCCGACCGGGGGAACATTCAGTACTTC	CASSPDRGNIQYF
TRBV5-6	-	-	TRBJ2-7	TGTGCCAGCAGCTTGTACAGGTTTTACGAGCAGTACTTC	CASSLYRFYEQYF
TRBV4-1	TRBD1	once	TRBJ1-2	TGCGCCAGCAGCCTAACAGGGGGCACCTATGGCTACACCTTC	CASSLTGGTYGYTF
TRBV28	TRBD2	-	TRBJ2-7	TGTGCCAGCAGGGGGACTAGCGGGAGTATCTACGAGCAGTACTTC	CASRGTSGSIYEQYF
TRBV2	TRBD2	once	TRBJ2-7	TGTGCCAGCAGTTATAGCGGGACCTCCGGCGAGCAGTACTTC	CASSYSGTSGEQYF
TRBV2	-	-	TRBJ1-2	TGTGCCAGCAGTGAGGCAGGGGCTAACTATGGCTACACCTTC	CASSEAGANYGYTF
TRBV5-4	-	-	TRBJ2-5	TGTGCCAGCAGCTCGACAGTCTCCCAAGAGACCCAGTACTTC	CASSSTVSQETQYF
TRBV28	TRBD1	once	TRBJ1-4	TGTGCCAGCACTCACAGGGGGGACTCTTCTGAAAAACTGTTTTTT	CASTHRGDSSEKLFF